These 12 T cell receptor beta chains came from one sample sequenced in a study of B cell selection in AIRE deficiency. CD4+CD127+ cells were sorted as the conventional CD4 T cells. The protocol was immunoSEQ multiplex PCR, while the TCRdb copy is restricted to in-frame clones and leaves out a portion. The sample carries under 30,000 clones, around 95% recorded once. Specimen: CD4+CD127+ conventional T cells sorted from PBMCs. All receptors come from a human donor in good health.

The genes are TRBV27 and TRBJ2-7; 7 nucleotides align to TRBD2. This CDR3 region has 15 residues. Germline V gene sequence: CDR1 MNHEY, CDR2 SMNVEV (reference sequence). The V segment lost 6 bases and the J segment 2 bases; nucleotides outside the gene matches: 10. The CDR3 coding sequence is TGTGCCAGCAGGGGGCGACTTGCGGGAGCCTACGAGCAGTACTTC. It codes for CASRGRLAGAYEQYF.

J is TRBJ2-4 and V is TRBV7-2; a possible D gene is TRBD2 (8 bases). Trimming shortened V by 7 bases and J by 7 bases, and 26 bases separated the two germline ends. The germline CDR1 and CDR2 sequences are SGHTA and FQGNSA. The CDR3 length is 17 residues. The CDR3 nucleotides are TGTGCCAGCACCAAGGGGGCGGGAGGTCGGCTTGGTAACATTCAGTACTTC. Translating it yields CASTKGAGGRLGNIQYF.

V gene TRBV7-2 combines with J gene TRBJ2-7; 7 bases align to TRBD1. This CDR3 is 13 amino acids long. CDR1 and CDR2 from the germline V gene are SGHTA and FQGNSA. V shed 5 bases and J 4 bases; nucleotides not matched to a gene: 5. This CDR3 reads CASSARQGYEQYF. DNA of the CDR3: TGTGCCAGCAGCGCCCGACAGGGTTACGAGCAGTACTTC.

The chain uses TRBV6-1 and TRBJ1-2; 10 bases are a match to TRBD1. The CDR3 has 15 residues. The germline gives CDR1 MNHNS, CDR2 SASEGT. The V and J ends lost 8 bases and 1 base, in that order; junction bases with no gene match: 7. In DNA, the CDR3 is TGTGCCAGCCTGACAGGGGGCTTTATTAACTATGGCTACACCTTC. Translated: CASLTGGFINYGYTF.

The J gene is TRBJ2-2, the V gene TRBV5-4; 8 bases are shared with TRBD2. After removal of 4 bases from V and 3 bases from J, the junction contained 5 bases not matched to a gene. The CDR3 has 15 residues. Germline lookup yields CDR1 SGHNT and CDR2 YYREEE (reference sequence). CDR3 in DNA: TGTGCCAGCAGCCCGGGGGGGCTGCACACCGGGGAGCTGTTTTTT. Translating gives CASSPGGLHTGELFF.

The CDR3 sequence: CASSLMENTDTQYF. The CDR3 DNA reads as TGTGCCAGCAGCTTGATGGAAAACACAGATACGCAGTATTTT. The rearrangement links TRBV5-4 to TRBJ2-3; no clear D gene. This CDR3 contains 14 residues. CDR1 is SGHNT and CDR2 is YYREEE in the germline V gene (reference sequence). The V and J ends lost 1 base and 2 bases respectively, with 8 bases between them.

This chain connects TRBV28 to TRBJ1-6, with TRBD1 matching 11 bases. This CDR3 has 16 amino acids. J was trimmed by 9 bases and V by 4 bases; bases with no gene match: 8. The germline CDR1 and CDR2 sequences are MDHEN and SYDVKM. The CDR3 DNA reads TGTGCCAGCAGTTCCCAACGGACAGGGGGCACTTCACCCCTCCACTTT. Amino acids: CASSSQRTGGTSPLHF.

This CDR3 is CASSQEKGNTIYF. CDR3 in DNA: TGTGCCAGCAGCCAAGAAAAGGGAAACACCATATATTTT. The gene calls are TRBV4-2 and TRBJ1-3; D call uncertain. The CDR3 has 13 residues. Germline values: CDR1 LGHNA, CDR2 YNFKEQ. V was clipped by 0 bases and J by 4 bases, with 4 bases between them.

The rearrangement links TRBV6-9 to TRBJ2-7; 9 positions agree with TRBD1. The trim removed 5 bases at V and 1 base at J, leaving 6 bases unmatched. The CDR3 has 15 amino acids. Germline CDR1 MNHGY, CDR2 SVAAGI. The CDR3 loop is CASSQTGGGSYEQYF. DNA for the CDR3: TGTGCCAGCAGTCAAACAGGGGGCGGTTCCTACGAGCAGTACTTC.

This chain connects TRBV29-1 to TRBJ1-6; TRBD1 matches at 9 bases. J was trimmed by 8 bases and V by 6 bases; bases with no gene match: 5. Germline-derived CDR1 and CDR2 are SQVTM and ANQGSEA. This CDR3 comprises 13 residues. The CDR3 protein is CSVRDREYSPLHF. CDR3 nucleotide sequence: TGCAGCGTCCGGGACAGGGAGTATTCACCCCTCCACTTT.

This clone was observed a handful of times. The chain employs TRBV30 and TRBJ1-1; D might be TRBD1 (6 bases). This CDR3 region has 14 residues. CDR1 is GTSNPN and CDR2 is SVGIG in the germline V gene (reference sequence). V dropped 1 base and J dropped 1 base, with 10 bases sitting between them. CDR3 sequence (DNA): TGTGCCTGGAGTGCATCGGGACAGAACACTGAAGCTTTCTTT. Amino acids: CAWSASGQNTEAFF.

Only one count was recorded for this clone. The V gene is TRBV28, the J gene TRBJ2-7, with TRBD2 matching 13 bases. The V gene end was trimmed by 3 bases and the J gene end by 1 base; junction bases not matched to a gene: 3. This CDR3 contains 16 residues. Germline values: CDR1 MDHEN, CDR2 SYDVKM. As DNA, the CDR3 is TGTGCCAGCAGTTTGCCGGGACTAGCGGGATCCTACGAGCAGTACTTC. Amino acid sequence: CASSLPGLAGSYEQYF.